A single T cell receptor beta chain is shown here with its context. Its antigen remains unidentified. The CDR3 length is 15 residues. The ends lost 3 bases at V and 3 bases at J; junction bases unmatched: 6. Germline CDR1 is GTSNPN and CDR2 is SVGIG (reference sequence). These data belong to a study of shared clonotypes between healthy human individuals. In the study overall: Plates per donor: three CD4 naive, three CD4 memory, two CD8 naive, one CD8 memory. Study-level points and caveats: Large sequencing depth failed to make sorted-subset sequencing complete, rarefaction showed. An effect of sequencing depth on clonotype sharing among donors was expected.

CD45RO-negative cells were positively selected for CCR7, leaving out terminally differentiated effector memory CD45RA+ cells. Generated by immunoSEQ multiplex PCR, the TCRdb table keeps only in-frame clones and is missing some. The table lists more than 2 million clones, about 94% of them singletons. The source of this sequence is a man between 18 and 29 years old in good health. The rearrangement links TRBV30 to TRBJ1-5, with 9 bases identical to TRBD1. Sequenced material: naive CD8+ T cells sorted from blood. CDR3 DNA: TGTGCCTGGAGCGTAGGGACAGGGTTCAATCAGCCCCAGCATTTT. Amino acids: CAWSVGTGFNQPQHF. Combining the CDR3 with reference TRBV30 and TRBJ1-5 gives the whole variable domain SQTIHQWPATLVQPVGSPLSLECTVEGTSNPNLYWYRQAAGRGLQLLFYSVGIGQISSEVPQNLSASRPQDRQFILSSKKLLLSDSGFYLCAWSVGTGFNQPQHFGDGTRLSIL.